This TCR beta chain was recorded in a study of spatial heterogeneity in lung cancer. Overall study findings and caveats: Expanded alpha and beta TCR counts within tumors tracked tumor mutation counts.

Noted time point: sample taken at primary tumor resection. Sequencing covered unsorted whole RNA taken from tumor, nontumor lung or frozen PBMC. Only a few counts were recorded for this clonotype. Its target is not known. MiXCR, applied by TCRdb to the 5' RACE reads, yields one record per CDR3 protein. The sample shows more than 15,000 distinct CDR3 sequences, 6.2% of them seen only once. CDR3 length: 14 amino acids. The V end was cut by 4 bases, the J end by 3 bases, with 13 bases between. The V gene's germline CDR1 is SGHDN and CDR2 FVKESK. The receptor was isolated from a male donor with early-stage non-small cell lung cancer. Source: lung tumor tissue, taken at surgery. V and J are TRBV14 and TRBJ2-7; maybe TRBD2 (5 bases). The CDR3 sequence: CASSPFEGSYEQYF. The CDR3 region has the DNA TGTGCCAGCAGCCCCTTTGAAGGGAGCTACGAGCAGTACTTC.